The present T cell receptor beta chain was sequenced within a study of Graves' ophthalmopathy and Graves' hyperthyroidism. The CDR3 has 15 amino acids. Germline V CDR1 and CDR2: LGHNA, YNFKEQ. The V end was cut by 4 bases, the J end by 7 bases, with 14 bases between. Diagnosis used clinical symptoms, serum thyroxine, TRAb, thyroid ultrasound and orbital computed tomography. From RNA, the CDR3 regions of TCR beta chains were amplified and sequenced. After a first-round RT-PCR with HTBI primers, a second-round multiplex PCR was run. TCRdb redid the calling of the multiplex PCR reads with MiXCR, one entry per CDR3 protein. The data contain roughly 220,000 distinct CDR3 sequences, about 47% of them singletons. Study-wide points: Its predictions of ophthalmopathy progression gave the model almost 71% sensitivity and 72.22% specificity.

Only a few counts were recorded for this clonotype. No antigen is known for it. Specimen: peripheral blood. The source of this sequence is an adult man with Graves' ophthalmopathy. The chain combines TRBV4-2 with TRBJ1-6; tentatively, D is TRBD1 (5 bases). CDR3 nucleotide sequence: TGTGCCAGCAGCCCGATCAGGGTCGAGAATTCACCCCTCCACTTT. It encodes CASSPIRVENSPLHF.